This T cell receptor (beta chain) was captured by sequencing in a study of breast tumors, draining lymph nodes, adjacent tissues. The V gene's germline CDR1 is SQVTM and CDR2 ANQGSEA. With 8 bases removed from V and 5 bases from J, the gap between germline ends came to 18 bases. This CDR3 spans 13 amino acids. In regard to this clonotype: The antigen remains undetermined.

Whole-study results and caveats: The data were judged consistent with most tumor T cells coming from lymph node and expanding in tumor. Luminal-like breast cancer showed significantly higher tumor–nontumor repertoire similarity than basal-like. Data only fit, rather than demonstrated, lymph node origin of most tumor T cells. Tumor repertoires ranked between lymph nodes and nontumor tissue in diversity, with V and J gene preferences.

TCRdb called the multiplex PCR reads again in MiXCR, with one record for every CDR3 protein. The sample has around 230,000 distinct CDR3 sequences; 32% are singletons. The lymph nodes were axillary draining lymph nodes from breast cancer patients. The receptor was isolated from a female donor with breast cancer. Some clones in this sample may be carry-over from other donors' samples. Sequencing was performed on axillary lymph node tissue. The chain employs TRBV29-1 and TRBJ2-5; D remains ambiguous. DNA for the CDR3: TGCAGCTCACCATCCCGAAATGTGGAGACCCAGTACTTC. Its translation is CSSPSRNVETQYF.